The 32 T cell receptor beta chains below come from one sample, sequenced in a study of PD-L1 blockade in urothelial cancer. Stated time point: peripheral blood 6 weeks after treatment start. TCRdb keeps only in-frame clones here, not all; method: immunoSEQ multiplex PCR. Here the sample spans about 22,000 clones, approximately 89% being singletons. This specimen was PBMCs, taken around atezolizumab (anti-PD-L1) treatment. The receptor source for this set is a woman aged 55-70 years with urothelial cancer.

The gene calls are TRBV7-2 and TRBJ2-4; D perhaps matches TRBD1 (6 bases). V lost 3 bases, J lost 0 bases, and 12 bases lay in between. Germline lookup yields CDR1 SGHTA and CDR2 FQGNSA. The CDR3 length is 16 residues. CDR3 amino acids: CASSLDSWGAKNIQYF. The CDR3 nucleotides are TGTGCCAGCAGCTTGGACAGTTGGGGAGCCAAAAACATTCAGTACTTC.

The CDR3 sequence is CASSLARTGANSPLHF. DNA for the CDR3: TGTGCCAGCAGCTTAGCGAGGACAGGAGCAAATTCACCCCTCCACTTT. The J gene is TRBJ1-6, the V gene TRBV7-2, with 7 positions matching TRBD1. This CDR3 has 16 residues. The germline CDR1 and CDR2 sequences are SGHTA and FQGNSA. The J segment lost 7 bases and the V segment lost 0 bases, leaving 6 bases of the junction unmatched. The full variable domain, rest sourced from reference TRBV7-2 and TRBJ1-6, is GAGVSQSPSNKVTEKGKDVELRCDPISGHTALYWYRQSLGQGLEFLIYFQGNSAPDKSGLPSDRFSAERTGGSVSTLTIQRTQQEDSAVYLCASSLARTGANSPLHFGNGTRLTVT.

The V and J genes are TRBV4-3 and TRBJ2-1, with 10 bases fitting TRBD2. This CDR3 contains 14 residues. In germline, CDR1 is LGHNA, CDR2 YSLEER. V shed 1 base, J shed 11 bases, and the junction held 5 bases outside the gene matches. The chain's CDR3 is CASSQVRTSGKQFF. In DNA, the CDR3 is TGCGCCAGCAGCCAAGTTCGGACTAGCGGAAAGCAGTTCTTC.

The chain is built from TRBV19 and TRBJ2-7; 9 bases fit TRBD1. This CDR3 is built from 16 residues. The trim removed 4 bases at V and 3 bases at J, leaving 10 bases unmatched. Germline V gives CDR1 LNHDA, CDR2 SQIVND (reference sequence). CDR3 region: CASSTASTGGGYEQYF. CDR3 DNA sequence: TGTGCCAGTAGTACCGCCTCGACAGGGGGAGGCTACGAGCAGTACTTC.

The CDR3 DNA sequence: TGTGCCAGTAGTTGGGCAGGGTTAGCTAATGAAAAACTGTTTTTT. Translation: CASSWAGLANEKLFF. The chain uses TRBV19 and TRBJ1-4; D is perhaps TRBD1 (5 bases). CDR3 length: 15 amino acids. CDR1 is LNHDA, CDR2 SQIVND, per germline (reference sequence). V lost 5 bases and J lost 3, with 13 bases in between.

This sequence joins TRBV29-1 and TRBJ2-3; 10 bases are a match to TRBD2. Germline trimming cut 5 bases from V and 6 bases from J; bases unmatched to any gene: 14. Germline V gene lookup returns CDR1 SQVTM and CDR2 ANQGSEA. This CDR3 comprises 16 residues. The CDR3: CSVPGIAGGRRDTQYF. CDR3 bases: TGCAGCGTTCCCGGGATAGCGGGGGGTAGGCGGGATACGCAGTATTTT.

CDR3 sequence (DNA): TGTGCCAGCAGTCGGCGACTAGCGGGGATCTACAATGAGCAGTTCTTC. Its protein is CASSRRLAGIYNEQFF. The V call is TRBV2, the J call TRBJ2-1; TRBD2 aligns across 11 bases. The germline V gene has CDR1 SNHLY and CDR2 FYNNEI. The length of the CDR3 is 16 residues. V lost 5 bases to trimming and J lost 3 bases; unmatched junction nucleotides: 6.

The rearrangement uses TRBV11-3 and TRBJ2-1; weak D call: TRBD1 (7 bases). Trimming removed 4 bases from V and 1 base from J, with 17 bases in between. Germline CDR1 and CDR2: SGHNT and YENEEA. The CDR3 is 17 residues long. The CDR3 loop reads CASSSTGVGGSYNEQFF. Here the CDR3 DNA reads TGTGCCAGCAGCTCTACAGGGGTAGGGGGGTCCTACAATGAGCAGTTCTTC.

The V gene is TRBV15, the J gene TRBJ2-7; no clear D gene. Trimming took 3 bases from V and 0 from J, leaving 15 bases between them. The CDR3 sequence is 16 residues long. Germline CDR1 reads LNHNV; CDR2 reads YYDKDF (reference sequence). CDR3 loop: CATSSPTLSSSYEQYF. CDR3 DNA sequence: TGTGCCACCAGCAGCCCTACCCTCTCGAGCTCCTACGAGCAGTACTTC.

This clone occurred once. V and J are TRBV9 and TRBJ2-3; 7 bases line up with TRBD2. J was trimmed by 7 bases and V by 0 bases; bases with no gene match: 11. The CDR3 has 16 amino acids. Germline CDR1 SGDLS, CDR2 YYNGEE. This chain's CDR3 is CASSVVSSGAQHTQYF. The CDR3, as DNA: TGTGCCAGCAGCGTAGTATCGAGCGGGGCCCAACATACGCAGTATTTT.

V usage is TRBV12-2 and J usage is TRBJ1-5. TRBV12-2 is a pseudogene segment. The CDR3 covers 19 residues. CDR3 bases: TGTGCAAGTCGATTATCTCAATCGGGAAGGACCGATAGCAATCAGCCCCAGCATTTT. This sequence encodes CASRLSQSGRTDSNQPQHF.

This clone was seen just once. The chain uses TRBV2 and TRBJ2-5, with 16 bases aligning to TRBD2. V lost 4 bases and J lost 1; bases outside the gene matches: 12. This CDR3 is 20 amino acids long. CDR1 is SNHLY, CDR2 FYNNEI, per germline. CDR3 in amino acids: CASSALFTGLAGGFQETQYF. The CDR3 coding sequence is TGTGCCAGCAGTGCCCTCTTTACGGGACTAGCGGGGGGGTTCCAAGAGACCCAGTACTTC. Looking up the rest from reference TRBV2 and TRBJ2-5 gives the full variable domain: EPEVTQTPSHQVTQMGQEVILRCVPISNHLYFYWYRQILGQKVEFLVSFYNNEISEKSEIFDDQFSVERPDGSNFTLKIRSTKLEDSAMYFCASSALFTGLAGGFQETQYFGPGTRLLVL.

This chain joins TRBV7-7 and TRBJ2-3, with TRBD2 matching 7 bases. This CDR3 contains 15 residues. The V segment lost 2 bases and the J segment 4 bases; nucleotides outside the gene matches: 6. The germline V gene encodes CDR1 SSHAT and CDR2 FNYEAQ (reference sequence). The CDR3 reads CASSLMAGVADTQYF. In DNA, the CDR3 is TGTGCCAGCAGCTTAATGGCGGGGGTAGCAGATACGCAGTATTTT.

This chain uses TRBV2 with TRBJ2-3; TRBD1 aligns across 11 bases. Germline V gene sequence: CDR1 SNHLY, CDR2 FYNNEI. The CDR3 spans 14 residues. V lost 3 bases, J lost 5 bases, and 1 base stayed unmatched. The CDR3 DNA sequence: TGTGCCAGCAGTGATGGGACAGGGGGAGATACGCAGTATTTT. This codes for CASSDGTGGDTQYF.

The rearrangement joins TRBV10-3 to TRBJ2-5; 7 nucleotides agree with TRBD1. Per the germline V gene, CDR1 is ENHRY and CDR2 is SYGVKD. The length of the CDR3 is 13 residues. With V trimmed by 4 bases and J by 4 bases, 3 bases remained unmatched. The CDR3: CAISVRDRETQYF. For the CDR3, the DNA is TGTGCCATCAGTGTCCGGGACAGAGAGACCCAGTACTTC.

V usage is TRBV4-3 and J usage is TRBJ2-1, with 11 bases fitting TRBD2. Per the germline V gene, CDR1 is LGHNA and CDR2 is YSLEER. V was pared by 0 bases and J by 5 bases, with 0 bases of the junction left unmatched. The CDR3 contains 15 residues. CDR3 region: CASSQETSGDNEQFF. As DNA, the CDR3 is TGCGCCAGCAGCCAAGAGACTAGCGGGGACAATGAGCAGTTCTTC.

This sequence joins TRBV2 and TRBJ2-7; tentative D call: TRBD2 (5 bases). Germline CDR1 is SNHLY and CDR2 is FYNNEI. The CDR3 loop spans 12 amino acids. Trimming cost V 6 bases and J 2 bases, with 8 bases left between them. The CDR3: CASSVRAYEQYF. CDR3 sequence (DNA): TGTGCCAGCAGCGTGAGGGCCTACGAGCAGTACTTC.

The chain recombines TRBV28 with TRBJ1-4, with TRBD1 matching over 7 bases. There are 15 residues in the CDR3. The V segment lost 4 bases and the J segment 7 bases; nucleotides outside the gene matches: 9. Germline V gene data show CDR1 as MDHEN and CDR2 as SYDVKM. The CDR3: CASSWGGGGSEKLFF. The CDR3 nucleotides are TGTGCCAGCAGTTGGGGCGGAGGGGGCAGTGAAAAACTGTTTTTT.

This rearrangement joins TRBV4-2 to TRBJ2-1; possible D gene TRBD2, 5 bases. V lost 0 bases and J 3 bases, leaving 12 bases between the germline ends. From germline, CDR1 is LGHNA and CDR2 YNFKEQ. This CDR3 spans 16 amino acids. Here the CDR3 reads CASSQEGLRGYNEQFF. The CDR3 bases are TGTGCCAGCAGCCAAGAAGGACTGCGCGGCTACAATGAGCAGTTCTTC.

The chain combines TRBV5-1 with TRBJ2-2, with TRBD1 identical over 10 bases. V lost 4 bases, J lost 6 bases, and 9 bases stayed unmatched. Germline assignment: CDR1 SGHRS and CDR2 YFSETQ. The CDR3 is 16 residues long. In nucleotides, the CDR3 is TGCGCCAGCAGCGCCCCGGGACAGGGGAAAGCCGGGGAGCTGTTTTTT. It specifies CASSAPGQGKAGELFF.

The chain is built from TRBV21-1 and TRBJ2-1; TRBD2 was called by the table and not checked on the DNA. TRBV21-1 is assigned pseudogene status. The CDR3 runs 16 residues. The CDR3 nucleotides read TGTGCCAGCAGCAAACGAGGGCTAGCGGGAGACGATGAGCAGTTCTTC. Amino acid sequence: CASSKRGLAGDDEQFF.

The V gene is TRBV15, the J gene TRBJ2-3; unclear D gene. CDR1 LNHNV and CDR2 YYDKDF come from the germline V gene (reference sequence). The CDR3 runs 14 residues. V was shortened by 8 bases and J by 4 bases, with 16 bases between the two germline ends. CDR3 DNA sequence: TGTGCCACCTCGGGTCGCTCGAGTTCAGATACGCAGTATTTT. Translating it yields CATSGRSSSDTQYF.

J is TRBJ2-1 and V is TRBV7-9; possible D gene TRBD2, 5 bases. Germline lookup yields CDR1 SEHNR and CDR2 FQNEAQ (reference sequence). The CDR3 runs to 15 residues. Deletions cut 1 base from V and 2 bases from J, with 9 bases between. The CDR3 sequence: CASSLVGEPYNEQFF. As DNA, the CDR3 is TGTGCCAGCAGCTTAGTCGGGGAACCCTACAATGAGCAGTTCTTC.

CDR3 in amino acids: CASSLPLAGAGETQYF. The CDR3 DNA follows: TGTGCCAGCAGCCTACCACTAGCCGGGGCCGGAGAGACCCAGTACTTC. V is TRBV5-4 and J is TRBJ2-5, with D possibly matching TRBD2 (6 bases). Germline V gives CDR1 SGHNT, CDR2 YYREEE (reference sequence). V lost 4 bases and J 4 bases, leaving 20 bases between the germline ends. CDR3 length: 16 amino acids.

The J gene is TRBJ2-1, the V gene TRBV9; D ambiguous. Trimming took off 2 bases at V and 8 bases at J, with 11 bases between the two ends. The CDR3 totals 13 residues. CDR1 is SGDLS, CDR2 YYNGEE, per germline. This CDR3 reads CASSVLGAHEQFF. CDR3 coding DNA: TGTGCCAGCAGCGTGTTGGGCGCCCATGAGCAGTTCTTC.

The chain uses TRBV7-2 and TRBJ2-5; 9 nucleotides match TRBD2. The germline V gene encodes CDR1 SGHTA and CDR2 FQGNSA. V shed 5 bases, J shed 7 bases, and the junction held 20 bases outside the gene matches. CDR3 size: 18 residues. The CDR3 region is CASSPNPKGGRGTGTQYF. The CDR3 region has the DNA TGTGCCAGCAGCCCAAACCCCAAGGGCGGGAGGGGAACTGGGACCCAGTACTTC.

The chain recombines TRBV4-1 with TRBJ2-7, with 8 positions matching TRBD2. Trimming removed 1 base from V and 0 bases from J; junction bases left unmatched: 11. Germline V lookup: CDR1 MGHRA, CDR2 YSYEKL. This CDR3 has 18 amino acids. This CDR3 is CASSQAPSGLTFSYEQYF. In DNA form, the CDR3 reads TGCGCCAGCAGCCAAGCGCCTAGCGGGCTGACGTTCTCCTACGAGCAGTACTTC.

This clone was counted a single time. The J gene is TRBJ2-7, the V gene TRBV7-9; D gene uncertain. The germline V gene encodes CDR1 SEHNR and CDR2 FQNEAQ (reference sequence). V lost 1 base and J lost 0, with 7 bases in between. The CDR3 contains 14 residues. This CDR3 is CASSLDRASYEQYF. In nucleotides, the CDR3 is TGTGCCAGCAGCTTAGACAGAGCCTCCTACGAGCAGTACTTC. Supplemented by reference TRBV7-9 and TRBJ2-7, the full variable domain reads DTGVSQNPRHKITKRGQNVTFRCDPISEHNRLYWYRQTLGQGPEFLTYFQNEAQLEKSRLLSDRFSAERPKGSFSTLEIQRTEQGDSAMYLCASSLDRASYEQYFGPGTRLTVT.

The chain uses TRBV5-8 and TRBJ1-5; TRBD1 aligns across 8 bases. The CDR3 has 15 amino acids. From germline, CDR1 is SGHTS and CDR2 YDEGEE. The V gene end was trimmed by 0 bases and the J gene end by 4 bases; junction bases not matched to a gene: 3. The CDR3 DNA reads as TGTGCCAGCAGCTTGGCCGGGGACAGGAATCAGCCCCAGCATTTT. Encoded protein: CASSLAGDRNQPQHF.

This clone is judged large. V is TRBV9 and J is TRBJ2-3; 15 positions match TRBD2. The V gene's germline CDR1 is SGDLS and CDR2 YYNGEE. V lost 3 bases and J lost 3; bases outside the gene matches: 8. CDR3 length: 18 amino acids. DNA for the CDR3: TGTGCCAGCAGCGCCACCTTGGGACTAGCGGGAGGTACAGATACGCAGTATTTT. Amino acids: CASSATLGLAGGTDTQYF.

The chain uses TRBV7-9 and TRBJ2-1; D possibly corresponds to TRBD1 (5 bases). CDR1 and CDR2 (germline): SEHNR, FQNEAQ (reference sequence). The CDR3 runs 13 residues. V was trimmed by 2 bases and J by 8 bases, leaving 10 bases between them. Here the CDR3 DNA reads TGTGCCAGCAGCTTATTTGGGGCGGATGAGCAGTTCTTC. As protein: CASSLFGADEQFF.

The chain joins TRBV14 to TRBJ2-1; 9 bases are shared with TRBD1. CDR1 and CDR2 from the germline V gene are SGHDN and FVKESK. The length of the CDR3 is 17 residues. J lost 5 bases, V lost 3 bases, and 11 bases had no gene match. In DNA form, the CDR3 reads TGTGCCAGCAGCCATCTATTCGGACAGGGGCGAAACAATGAGCAGTTCTTC. It encodes CASSHLFGQGRNNEQFF.